These T cell receptor beta chains were read from a single sample in a study of regulatory T cells in long-lasting Graves disease. Each CDR3 protein is one row after TCRdb ran MiXCR on the multiplex PCR reads. This table has about 420,000 distinct CDR3 sequences, about 25% appearing once. Sequenced here: peripheral blood mononuclear cells (PBMCs), sampled when the disease was refractory, from a patient treated with antithyroid drugs. The receptors were gathered from a female donor with Graves disease. Each CDR3 is given with its conserved first and last residue. D genes are given only for firm matches. A row's size may be missing; if present it is once, few, many or a size class.

cdr3_nt: TGTGCCTGGAGTCTACAGGGATCGGGCCAGCCCCAGCATTTT; cdr3_aa: CAWSLQGSGQPQHF; clone_size: many; j_call: TRBJ1-5; d_call: -; v_call: TRBV30; cdr3_length: 14
cdr3_nt: TGCAGCGCTGATCGGACGGGCCTAGAGACCCAGTACTTC; cdr3_aa: CSADRTGLETQYF; clone_size: many; j_call: TRBJ2-5; d_call: -; v_call: TRBV29-1; cdr3_length: 13
cdr3_nt: TGCAGTGCACCCCCCACCGTGAACACCGGGGAGCTGTTTTTT; cdr3_aa: CSAPPTVNTGELFF; clone_size: many; j_call: TRBJ2-2; d_call: -; v_call: TRBV20-1; cdr3_length: 14
cdr3_nt: TGCAGTGCTCACTCGATATATCACAACAAAGAGACCCAGTACTTC; cdr3_aa: CSAHSIYHNKETQYF; clone_size: -; j_call: TRBJ2-5; d_call: -; v_call: TRBV20-1; cdr3_length: 15
cdr3_nt: TGTGCCTGGAGTTTGAGTTGGCCCTTTGGATCTGGAAACACCATATATTTT; cdr3_aa: CAWSLSWPFGSGNTIYF; clone_size: -; j_call: TRBJ1-3; d_call: -; v_call: TRBV30; cdr3_length: 17
cdr3_nt: TGTGCCAGCAGTTTATCTAGCTCACCCCTCCACTTT; cdr3_aa: CASSLSSSPLHF; clone_size: many; j_call: TRBJ1-6; d_call: -; v_call: TRBV12-3/TRBV12-4; cdr3_length: 12
cdr3_nt: TGTGCCAGCAGCAGCCCGGGGGGCGCTGGTCAGCCCCAGCATTTT; cdr3_aa: CASSSPGGAGQPQHF; clone_size: few; j_call: TRBJ1-5; d_call: -; v_call: TRBV6-1; cdr3_length: 15
cdr3_nt: TGTGCCTGGAGTGTCAGGGGCGCTTCCTACGAGCAGTACTTC; cdr3_aa: CAWSVRGASYEQYF; clone_size: once; j_call: TRBJ2-7; d_call: -; v_call: TRBV30; cdr3_length: 14
cdr3_nt: TGCAGCGTTGCTCCCACAGAAAGCTCTGGGGCCAACGTCCTGACTTTC; cdr3_aa: CSVAPTESSGANVLTF; clone_size: many; j_call: TRBJ2-6; d_call: -; v_call: TRBV29-1; cdr3_length: 16
cdr3_nt: TGTGCCAGCAGTTTTATCGGGAGTCCCTACGAGCAGTACTTC; cdr3_aa: CASSFIGSPYEQYF; clone_size: few; j_call: TRBJ2-7; d_call: -; v_call: TRBV27; cdr3_length: 14
cdr3_nt: TGTGCCAGCAGCTTCCTAGTGGAGACCCAGTACTTC; cdr3_aa: CASSFLVETQYF; clone_size: few; j_call: TRBJ2-5; d_call: -; v_call: TRBV7-9; cdr3_length: 12
cdr3_nt: TGCGCCAGCAGCTACACCGGGACAGGGGGCTTATACGAGCAGTACTTC; cdr3_aa: CASSYTGTGGLYEQYF; clone_size: few; j_call: TRBJ2-7; d_call: TRBD1; v_call: TRBV5-1; cdr3_length: 16
cdr3_nt: TGTGCCAGCGAGTCCTTCCAAGAGACCCAGTACTTC; cdr3_aa: CASESFQETQYF; clone_size: many; j_call: TRBJ2-5; d_call: -; v_call: TRBV2; cdr3_length: 12
cdr3_nt: TGTGCCAGCAGGGCGGCAAATCAGCCCCAGCATTTT; cdr3_aa: CASRAANQPQHF; clone_size: many; j_call: TRBJ1-5; d_call: -; v_call: TRBV6-1; cdr3_length: 12
cdr3_nt: TGTGCCATCAGTGACCACAGTTTATCCTACGAGCAGTACTTC; cdr3_aa: CAISDHSLSYEQYF; clone_size: few; j_call: TRBJ2-7; d_call: -; v_call: TRBV10-3; cdr3_length: 14
cdr3_nt: TGCAGTGCCCCCCTGGGGACAGGGTACCACGAGCAGTACTTC; cdr3_aa: CSAPLGTGYHEQYF; clone_size: -; j_call: TRBJ2-7; d_call: TRBD1; v_call: TRBV20-1; cdr3_length: 14
cdr3_nt: TGTGCCAGCAGCTTATCCCTCGATGAGCAGTTCTTC; cdr3_aa: CASSLSLDEQFF; clone_size: -; j_call: TRBJ2-1; d_call: -; v_call: TRBV7-9; cdr3_length: 12
cdr3_nt: TGCAGTGCTAAACTACAGGGCGGCGAGCAGTACTTC; cdr3_aa: CSAKLQGGEQYF; clone_size: many; j_call: TRBJ2-7; d_call: -; v_call: TRBV20-1; cdr3_length: 12
cdr3_nt: TGTGCCAGCAGCTTGACAGGGAGGATCTATGGCTACACCTTC; cdr3_aa: CASSLTGRIYGYTF; clone_size: -; j_call: TRBJ1-2; d_call: -; v_call: TRBV5-6; cdr3_length: 14
cdr3_nt: TGTGCCAGCAGTCGCAGAGCTAATGAAAAACTGTTTTTT; cdr3_aa: CASSRRANEKLFF; clone_size: many; j_call: TRBJ1-4; d_call: -; v_call: TRBV12-3/TRBV12-4; cdr3_length: 13
cdr3_nt: TGTGCCAGCAGGCCAATGGGAATCTCTGGAAACACCATATATTTT; cdr3_aa: CASRPMGISGNTIYF; clone_size: many; j_call: TRBJ1-3; d_call: -; v_call: TRBV28; cdr3_length: 15
cdr3_nt: TGTGCCAGCAGCGGGTCCGGGGGAAGCTATGGCTACACCTTC; cdr3_aa: CASSGSGGSYGYTF; clone_size: many; j_call: TRBJ1-2; d_call: -; v_call: TRBV9; cdr3_length: 14
cdr3_nt: TGTGCGGCTGGGGCGGGGGAGCTGTTTTTT; cdr3_aa: CAAGAGELFF; clone_size: many; j_call: TRBJ2-2; d_call: -; v_call: TRBV28; cdr3_length: 10
cdr3_nt: TGTGCCAGCAGCTTGGCGGGTCGGAACATTCAGTACTTC; cdr3_aa: CASSLAGRNIQYF; clone_size: -; j_call: TRBJ2-4; d_call: -; v_call: TRBV5-4; cdr3_length: 13
cdr3_nt: TGTGCCAGCAGCGGAGGGACTAGCGGGCCCGTCACAGATACGCAGTATTTT; cdr3_aa: CASSGGTSGPVTDTQYF; clone_size: few; j_call: TRBJ2-3; d_call: TRBD2; v_call: TRBV2; cdr3_length: 17
cdr3_nt: TGTGCCAGTAGTATTGGTAATCCAGGGAGGATTAATCAGCCCCAGCATTTT; cdr3_aa: CASSIGNPGRINQPQHF; clone_size: -; j_call: TRBJ1-5; d_call: -; v_call: TRBV19; cdr3_length: 17
cdr3_nt: TGTGCCAGCAGCTTAGGGACTAGCGGAGCGTCCTACGAGCAGTACTTC; cdr3_aa: CASSLGTSGASYEQYF; clone_size: many; j_call: TRBJ2-7; d_call: TRBD2; v_call: TRBV11-1; cdr3_length: 16
cdr3_nt: TGTGCCAGCAGTCGGACAGGATTTGGAGGCTATACTGAAGCTTTCTTT; cdr3_aa: CASSRTGFGGYTEAFF; clone_size: many; j_call: TRBJ1-1; d_call: TRBD1; v_call: TRBV11-2; cdr3_length: 16
cdr3_nt: TGCAGTGCTAGAGATCGTAAGGCCACCGGGGAGCTGTTTTTT; cdr3_aa: CSARDRKATGELFF; clone_size: -; j_call: TRBJ2-2; d_call: -; v_call: TRBV20-1; cdr3_length: 14
cdr3_nt: TGTGCCAGCAGCAAAGGGGACATCGGGGGCGGCTACACCTTC; cdr3_aa: CASSKGDIGGGYTF; clone_size: -; j_call: TRBJ1-2; d_call: -; v_call: TRBV4-2; cdr3_length: 14
cdr3_nt: TGTGCCAGTAGTATCTTAGGCCAGAAAACTGAAGCTTTCTTT; cdr3_aa: CASSILGQKTEAFF; clone_size: few; j_call: TRBJ1-1; d_call: -; v_call: TRBV19; cdr3_length: 14
cdr3_nt: TGCAGTGCTTCTTCCCCACAGAGGGCTAACTATGGCTACACCTTC; cdr3_aa: CSASSPQRANYGYTF; clone_size: few; j_call: TRBJ1-2; d_call: -; v_call: TRBV20-1; cdr3_length: 15
cdr3_nt: TGTGCCAGCAGCAAGCCGGGGGCCAACGTCCTGACTTTC; cdr3_aa: CASSKPGANVLTF; clone_size: -; j_call: TRBJ2-6; d_call: -; v_call: TRBV7-8; cdr3_length: 13
cdr3_nt: TGTGCCAGCAGTACACTCTGGACAGCCCGGGACGGCTACACCTTC; cdr3_aa: CASSTLWTARDGYTF; clone_size: few; j_call: TRBJ1-2; d_call: -; v_call: TRBV6-1; cdr3_length: 15
cdr3_nt: TGTGCCAGCAGCCAAGGACAGGAAAAATCCTACGAGCAGTACTTC; cdr3_aa: CASSQGQEKSYEQYF; clone_size: -; j_call: TRBJ2-7; d_call: TRBD1; v_call: TRBV7-2; cdr3_length: 15
cdr3_nt: TGTGCCGCCGAGGGGAACCCGCGTTTAAACATTCAGTACTTC; cdr3_aa: CAAEGNPRLNIQYF; clone_size: -; j_call: TRBJ2-4; d_call: -; v_call: TRBV6-1; cdr3_length: 14
cdr3_nt: TGTGCCATCAGACGGAGCGGGACAGGGGGTATGAACACTGAAGCTTTCTTT; cdr3_aa: CAIRRSGTGGMNTEAFF; clone_size: -; j_call: TRBJ1-1; d_call: TRBD1; v_call: TRBV10-3; cdr3_length: 17
cdr3_nt: TGTGCCACCAGCAGCCGGGTGGGCTACGAGCAGTACTTC; cdr3_aa: CATSSRVGYEQYF; clone_size: few; j_call: TRBJ2-7; d_call: -; v_call: TRBV15; cdr3_length: 13
cdr3_nt: TGTGCCAGCAGTTACACAGGACAGGCTTACAGCTCTGGAAACACCATATATTTT; cdr3_aa: CASSYTGQAYSSGNTIYF; clone_size: -; j_call: TRBJ1-3; d_call: TRBD1; v_call: TRBV6-5; cdr3_length: 18
cdr3_nt: TGTGCCAGCAAGGCAATGACAGGGGACAATTCACCCCTCCACTTT; cdr3_aa: CASKAMTGDNSPLHF; clone_size: -; j_call: TRBJ1-6; d_call: TRBD1; v_call: TRBV2; cdr3_length: 15
cdr3_nt: TGCAGTGCTAGTACGGTCAGGGGGTACTATGGCTACACCTTC; cdr3_aa: CSASTVRGYYGYTF; clone_size: few; j_call: TRBJ1-2; d_call: TRBD1; v_call: TRBV20-1; cdr3_length: 14
cdr3_nt: TGTGCCAGCAGCTTCAACAGGGGAACGGAGCAGTACTTC; cdr3_aa: CASSFNRGTEQYF; clone_size: once; j_call: TRBJ2-7; d_call: TRBD1; v_call: TRBV7-2; cdr3_length: 13
cdr3_nt: TGTGCCAGCAGCGTAGGGATCAGGGATGTTCGAGAGACCCAGTACTTC; cdr3_aa: CASSVGIRDVRETQYF; clone_size: -; j_call: TRBJ2-5; d_call: -; v_call: TRBV9; cdr3_length: 16
cdr3_nt: TGTGCCAGCAGCTTGGTTCCGGGAGCGGCGAAGACCCAGTACTTC; cdr3_aa: CASSLVPGAAKTQYF; clone_size: few; j_call: TRBJ2-5; d_call: -; v_call: TRBV5-4; cdr3_length: 15
cdr3_nt: TGTGCCAGCAGCGTCAGACAGGGCGATAGGGAGACCCAGTACTTC; cdr3_aa: CASSVRQGDRETQYF; clone_size: many; j_call: TRBJ2-5; d_call: TRBD1; v_call: TRBV9; cdr3_length: 15
cdr3_nt: TGTGCCAGCAGCCCGGCGATGAACACTGAAGCTTTCTTT; cdr3_aa: CASSPAMNTEAFF; clone_size: many; j_call: TRBJ1-1; d_call: -; v_call: TRBV14; cdr3_length: 13
cdr3_nt: TGTGCCAGCAGTTTGGGAGGGCTCCCCTACGAGCAGTACTTC; cdr3_aa: CASSLGGLPYEQYF; clone_size: many; j_call: TRBJ2-7; d_call: TRBD2; v_call: TRBV12-3/TRBV12-4; cdr3_length: 14
cdr3_nt: TGTGCCAGCAGCCAAAAGAGCCGCTACGAGCAGTACTTC; cdr3_aa: CASSQKSRYEQYF; clone_size: few; j_call: TRBJ2-7; d_call: -; v_call: TRBV14; cdr3_length: 13
cdr3_nt: TGTGCCTCAGCAGTAAAGGGGGGTTGGGAGACCCAGTACTTC; cdr3_aa: CASAVKGGWETQYF; clone_size: -; j_call: TRBJ2-5; d_call: -; v_call: TRBV6-1; cdr3_length: 14
cdr3_nt: TGCAGTGCCTTTGGACTAGCGGGAGTATCCTACGAGCAGTACTTC; cdr3_aa: CSAFGLAGVSYEQYF; clone_size: -; j_call: TRBJ2-7; d_call: TRBD2; v_call: TRBV20-1; cdr3_length: 15
cdr3_nt: TGCGCCAGCAGCTTGAGGGATGGCTGGTTACCCGGGGAGCTGTTTTTT; cdr3_aa: CASSLRDGWLPGELFF; clone_size: few; j_call: TRBJ2-2; d_call: -; v_call: TRBV5-1; cdr3_length: 16
cdr3_nt: TGCAGCGTTGGCACCACCGACACCGGGGAGCTGTTTTTT; cdr3_aa: CSVGTTDTGELFF; clone_size: many; j_call: TRBJ2-2; d_call: -; v_call: TRBV29-1; cdr3_length: 13
cdr3_nt: TGTGCCAGCAGCTTAACACTAGCGGACTACGAGCAGTACTTC; cdr3_aa: CASSLTLADYEQYF; clone_size: many; j_call: TRBJ2-7; d_call: TRBD2; v_call: TRBV7-2; cdr3_length: 14
cdr3_nt: TGTGCCAGCAGCACGACCGGGACAGGGAATGAAAAACTGTTTTTT; cdr3_aa: CASSTTGTGNEKLFF; clone_size: many; j_call: TRBJ1-4; d_call: TRBD1; v_call: TRBV7-2; cdr3_length: 15